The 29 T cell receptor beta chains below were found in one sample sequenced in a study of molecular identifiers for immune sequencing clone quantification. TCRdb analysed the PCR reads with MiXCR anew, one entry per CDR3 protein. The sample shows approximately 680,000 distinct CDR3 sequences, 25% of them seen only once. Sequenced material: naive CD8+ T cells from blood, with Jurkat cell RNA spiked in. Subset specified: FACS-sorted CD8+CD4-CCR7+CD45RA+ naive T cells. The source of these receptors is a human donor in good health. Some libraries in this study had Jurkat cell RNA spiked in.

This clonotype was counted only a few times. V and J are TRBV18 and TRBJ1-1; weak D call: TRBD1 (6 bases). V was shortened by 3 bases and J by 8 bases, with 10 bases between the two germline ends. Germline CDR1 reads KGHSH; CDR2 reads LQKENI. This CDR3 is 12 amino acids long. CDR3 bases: TGTGCCAGCTCACCGGGAGACAGGGAAGCTTTCTTT. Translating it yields CASSPGDREAFF.

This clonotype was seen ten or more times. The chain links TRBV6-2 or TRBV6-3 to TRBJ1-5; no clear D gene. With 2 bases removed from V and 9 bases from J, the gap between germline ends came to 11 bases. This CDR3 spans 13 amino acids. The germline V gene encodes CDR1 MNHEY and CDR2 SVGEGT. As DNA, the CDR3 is TGTGCCAGCAGTTACGGGGTGCTATCGCCCCAGCATTTT. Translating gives CASSYGVLSPQHF.

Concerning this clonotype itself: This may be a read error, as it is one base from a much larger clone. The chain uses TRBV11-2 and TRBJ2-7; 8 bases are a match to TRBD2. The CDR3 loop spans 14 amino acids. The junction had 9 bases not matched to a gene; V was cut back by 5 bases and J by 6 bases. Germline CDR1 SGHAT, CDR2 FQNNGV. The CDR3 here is CASSLPGGPGEQYF. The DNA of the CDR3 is TGTGCCAGCAGCCTTCCGGGGGGGCCGGGCGAGCAGTACTTC.

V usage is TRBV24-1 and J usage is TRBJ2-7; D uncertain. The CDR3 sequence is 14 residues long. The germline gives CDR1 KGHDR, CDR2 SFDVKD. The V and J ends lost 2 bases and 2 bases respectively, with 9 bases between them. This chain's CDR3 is CATSDWYSPYEQYF. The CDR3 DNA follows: TGTGCCACCAGTGATTGGTACAGTCCCTACGAGCAGTACTTC.

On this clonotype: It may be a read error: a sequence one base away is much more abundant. Written as DNA, the CDR3 is TGTGCCAGCACCCCCAGGGCGGGGGAAGAGCCCCAGTACTTC. Its protein is CASTPRAGEEPQYF. This rearrangement joins TRBV2 to TRBJ2-5; 7 bases are shared with TRBD2. CDR3 length equals 14 residues. CDR1 is SNHLY and CDR2 is FYNNEI in the germline V gene. Based on the CDR3 plus reference TRBV2 and TRBJ2-5, the full variable domain is EPEVTQTPSHQVTQMGQEVILRCVPISNHLYFYWYRQILGQKVEFLVSFYNNEISEKSEIFDDQFSVERPDGSNFTLKIRSTKLEDSAMYFCASTPRAGEEPQYFGPGTRLLVL.

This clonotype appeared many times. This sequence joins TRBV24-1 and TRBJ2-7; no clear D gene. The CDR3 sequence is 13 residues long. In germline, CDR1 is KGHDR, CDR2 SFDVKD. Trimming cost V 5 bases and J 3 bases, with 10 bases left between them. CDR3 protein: CATSGGKGYEQYF. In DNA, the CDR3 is TGTGCCACCAGTGGAGGTAAAGGCTACGAGCAGTACTTC.

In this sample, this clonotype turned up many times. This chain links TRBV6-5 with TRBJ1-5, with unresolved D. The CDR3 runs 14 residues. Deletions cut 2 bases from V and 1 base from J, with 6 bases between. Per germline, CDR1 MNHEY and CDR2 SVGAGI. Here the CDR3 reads CASSYGQSNQPQHF. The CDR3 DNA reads TGTGCCAGCAGTTACGGGCAGAGCAATCAGCCCCAGCATTTT.

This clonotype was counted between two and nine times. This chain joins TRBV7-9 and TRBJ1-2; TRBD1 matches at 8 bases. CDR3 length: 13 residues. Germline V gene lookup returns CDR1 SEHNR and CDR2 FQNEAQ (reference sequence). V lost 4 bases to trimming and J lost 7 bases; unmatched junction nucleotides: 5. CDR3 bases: TGTGCCAGCAGCTCAGGACAGGGTTCTGGCTACACCTTC. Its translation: CASSSGQGSGYTF.

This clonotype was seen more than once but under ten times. The CDR3 protein is CSASQTSSYNEQFF. Here the CDR3 DNA reads TGCAGTGCTAGTCAGACGAGCTCCTACAATGAGCAGTTCTTC. The chain recombines TRBV20-1 with TRBJ2-1; D is ambiguous. Trimming pared 3 bases from V and 0 bases from J, leaving 9 bases between. Germline CDR1 is DFQATT and CDR2 is SNEGSKA (reference sequence). The CDR3 spans 14 residues.

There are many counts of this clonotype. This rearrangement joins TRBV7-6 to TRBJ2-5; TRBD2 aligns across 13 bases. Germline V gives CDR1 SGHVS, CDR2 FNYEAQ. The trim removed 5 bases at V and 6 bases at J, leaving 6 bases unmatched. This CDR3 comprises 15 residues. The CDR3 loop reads CASSKLAGGPQTQYF. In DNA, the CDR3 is TGTGCCAGCAGCAAACTAGCGGGGGGGCCGCAGACCCAGTACTTC.

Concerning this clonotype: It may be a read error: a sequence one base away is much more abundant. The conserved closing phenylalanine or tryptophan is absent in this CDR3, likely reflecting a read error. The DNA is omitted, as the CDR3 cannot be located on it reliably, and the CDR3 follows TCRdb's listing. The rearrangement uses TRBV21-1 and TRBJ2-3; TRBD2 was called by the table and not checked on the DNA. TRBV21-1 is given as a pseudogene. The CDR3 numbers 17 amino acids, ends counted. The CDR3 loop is CASSKGDSGARRDTQYL.

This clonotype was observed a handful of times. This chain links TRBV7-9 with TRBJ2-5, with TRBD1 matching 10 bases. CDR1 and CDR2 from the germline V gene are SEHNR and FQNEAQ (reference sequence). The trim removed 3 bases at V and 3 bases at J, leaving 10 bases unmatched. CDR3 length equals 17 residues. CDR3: CASSLAPGQGFEETQYF. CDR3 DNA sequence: TGTGCCAGCAGCTTGGCGCCGGGACAGGGGTTTGAAGAGACCCAGTACTTC.

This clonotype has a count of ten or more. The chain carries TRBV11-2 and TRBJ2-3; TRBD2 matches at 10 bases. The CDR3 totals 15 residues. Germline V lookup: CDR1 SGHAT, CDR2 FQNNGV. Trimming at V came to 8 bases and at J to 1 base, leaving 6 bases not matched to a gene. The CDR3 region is CASGPGTSGTDTQYF. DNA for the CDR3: TGTGCCAGCGGACCCGGGACTAGCGGCACAGATACGCAGTATTTT. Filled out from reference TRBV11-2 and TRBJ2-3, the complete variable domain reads EAGVAQSPRYKIIEKRQSVAFWCNPISGHATLYWYQQILGQGPKLLIQFQNNGVVDDSQLPKDRFSAERLKGVDSTLKIQPAKLEDSAVYLCASGPGTSGTDTQYFGPGTRLTVL.

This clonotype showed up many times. CDR3 sequence reads: CSVGTESSYEQYF. The CDR3 DNA is TGCAGCGTTGGCACAGAGAGCTCCTACGAGCAGTACTTC. The rearrangement links TRBV29-1 to TRBJ2-7, with D hard to call. Trimming cost V 4 bases and J 0 bases, with 10 bases left between them. CDR3 length: 13 residues. The V gene's germline CDR1 is SQVTM and CDR2 ANQGSEA.

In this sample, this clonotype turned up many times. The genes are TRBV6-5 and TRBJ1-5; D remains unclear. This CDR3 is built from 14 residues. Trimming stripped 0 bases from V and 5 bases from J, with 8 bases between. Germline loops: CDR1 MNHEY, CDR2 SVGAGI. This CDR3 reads CASSYSDGHQPQHF. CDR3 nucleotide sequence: TGTGCCAGCAGTTACTCGGACGGCCATCAGCCCCAGCATTTT.

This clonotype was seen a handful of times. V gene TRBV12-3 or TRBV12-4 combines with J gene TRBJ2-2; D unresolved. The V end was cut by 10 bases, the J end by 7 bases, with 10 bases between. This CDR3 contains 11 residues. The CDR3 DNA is TGTGCCACCCGCATTTACGGGGAGCTGTTTTTT. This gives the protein CATRIYGELFF.

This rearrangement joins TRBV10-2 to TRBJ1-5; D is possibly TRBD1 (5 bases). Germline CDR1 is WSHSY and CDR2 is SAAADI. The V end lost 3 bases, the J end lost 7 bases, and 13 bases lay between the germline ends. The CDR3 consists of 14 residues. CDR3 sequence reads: CASSDLAGRQPQHF. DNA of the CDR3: TGCGCCAGCAGTGATCTGGCGGGGCGGCAGCCCCAGCATTTT.

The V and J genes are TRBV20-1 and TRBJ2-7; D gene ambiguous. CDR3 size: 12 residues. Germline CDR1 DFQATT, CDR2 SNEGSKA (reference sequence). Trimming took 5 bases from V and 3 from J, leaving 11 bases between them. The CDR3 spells CSAGLLNYEQYF. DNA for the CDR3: TGCAGTGCTGGTTTACTTAACTACGAGCAGTACTTC.

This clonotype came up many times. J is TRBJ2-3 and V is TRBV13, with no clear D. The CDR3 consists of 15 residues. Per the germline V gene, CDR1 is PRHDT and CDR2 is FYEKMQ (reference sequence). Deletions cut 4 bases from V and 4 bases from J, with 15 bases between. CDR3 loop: CASSSVPEAPDTQYF. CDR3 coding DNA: TGTGCCAGCAGCTCGGTCCCAGAAGCCCCAGATACGCAGTATTTT.

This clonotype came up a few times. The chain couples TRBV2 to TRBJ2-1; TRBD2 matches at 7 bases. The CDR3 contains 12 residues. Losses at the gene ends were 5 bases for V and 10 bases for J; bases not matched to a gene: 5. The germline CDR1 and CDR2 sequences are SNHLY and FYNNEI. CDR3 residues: CASSLPGLEQFF. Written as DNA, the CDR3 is TGTGCCAGCAGTTTGCCGGGACTAGAGCAGTTCTTC.

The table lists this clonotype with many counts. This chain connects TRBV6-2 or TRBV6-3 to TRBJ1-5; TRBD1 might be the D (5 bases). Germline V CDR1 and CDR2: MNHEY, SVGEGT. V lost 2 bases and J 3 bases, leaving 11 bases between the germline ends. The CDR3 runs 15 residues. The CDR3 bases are TGTGCCAGCAGTTACGTGGGGGGAACCAATCAGCCCCAGCATTTT. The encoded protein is CASSYVGGTNQPQHF.

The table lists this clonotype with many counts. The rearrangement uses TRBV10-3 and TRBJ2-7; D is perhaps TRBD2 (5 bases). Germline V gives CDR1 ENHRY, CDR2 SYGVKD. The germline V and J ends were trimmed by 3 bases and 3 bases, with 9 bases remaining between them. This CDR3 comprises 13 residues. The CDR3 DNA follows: TGTGCCATCAGTGAAATACGGGGCTACGAGCAGTACTTC. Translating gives CAISEIRGYEQYF.

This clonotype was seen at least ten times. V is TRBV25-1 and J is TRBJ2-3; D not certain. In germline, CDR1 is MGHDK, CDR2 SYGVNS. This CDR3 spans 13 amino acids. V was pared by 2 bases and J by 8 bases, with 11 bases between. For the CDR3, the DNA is TGTGCCAGCAGTGAACTAGGAGATGGTACGCAGTATTTT. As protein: CASSELGDGTQYF.

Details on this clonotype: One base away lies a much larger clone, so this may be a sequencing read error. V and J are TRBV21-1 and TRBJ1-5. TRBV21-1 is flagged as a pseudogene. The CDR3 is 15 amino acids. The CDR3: CASSPIDASNQPQHF. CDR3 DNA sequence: TGTGCCAGCAGCCCTATCGATGCCTCTAATCAGCCCCAGCATTTT.

CDR3: CASSKGLVETQYF. CDR3 coding DNA: TGTGCCAGCAGTAAGGGACTAGTAGAGACCCAGTACTTC. The chain employs TRBV6-5 and TRBJ2-5; 8 bases match TRBD2. V gave up 5 bases and J gave up 4 bases; unmatched junction bases: 3. CDR1 MNHEY and CDR2 SVGAGI come from the germline V gene. This CDR3 spans 13 amino acids.

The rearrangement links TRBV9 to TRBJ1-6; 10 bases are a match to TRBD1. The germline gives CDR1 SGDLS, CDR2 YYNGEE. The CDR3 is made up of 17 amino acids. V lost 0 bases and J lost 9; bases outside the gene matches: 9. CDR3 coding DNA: TGTGCCAGCAGCGTAGGGGGGGGTGGACAGGGGGTTTCACCCCTCCACTTT. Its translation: CASSVGGGGQGVSPLHF.

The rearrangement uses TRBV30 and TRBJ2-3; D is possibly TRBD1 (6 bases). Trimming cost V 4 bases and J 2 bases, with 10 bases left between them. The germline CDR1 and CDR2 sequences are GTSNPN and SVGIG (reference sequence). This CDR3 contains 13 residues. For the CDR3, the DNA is TGTGCCTGGATTCGGGACAACACAGATACGCAGTATTTT. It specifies CAWIRDNTDTQYF.

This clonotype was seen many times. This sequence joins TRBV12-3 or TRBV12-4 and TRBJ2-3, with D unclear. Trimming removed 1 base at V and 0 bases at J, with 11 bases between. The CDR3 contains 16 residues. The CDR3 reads CASSLGIQISTDTQYF. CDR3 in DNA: TGTGCCAGCAGTTTAGGGATCCAGATTAGCACAGATACGCAGTATTTT.

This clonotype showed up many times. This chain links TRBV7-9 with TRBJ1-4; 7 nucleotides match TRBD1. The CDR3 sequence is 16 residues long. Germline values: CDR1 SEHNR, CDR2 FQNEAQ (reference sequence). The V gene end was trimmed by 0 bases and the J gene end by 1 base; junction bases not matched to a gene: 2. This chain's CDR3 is CASSLADRLTNEKLFF. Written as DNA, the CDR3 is TGTGCCAGCAGCTTAGCGGACAGGCTAACTAATGAAAAACTGTTTTTT.